The T cell receptor beta chain described here comes from a study of cytomegalovirus exposure and HLA in healthy donors. The ends were cut back, 4 bases at V and 11 bases at J, with 12 bases in the middle. Germline V lookup: CDR1 SNHLY, CDR2 FYNNEI. The CDR3 contains 12 residues. With regard to this clone: Its target is unknown.

PCR used 60 Vbeta primers and 13 Jbeta primers. Some clones are missing from TCRdb's copy, which holds only in-frame ones; the method was immunoSEQ multiplex PCR. The repertoire holds about 270,000 clones, with under 80% as singletons. Findings and caveats of the study: Presence/absence analysis assumed near-uniform sequencing depth across donors. The availability of immune exposure information extended only to CMV serostatus. Certain sequence variants were highly shared and formed a cluster, and this cluster was likely a sequencing artifact.

The sequence came from a female donor in good health and CMV-seronegative. The chain joins TRBV2 to TRBJ2-4, with D perhaps matching TRBD2 (6 bases). Sequencing used PBMCs. CDR3 sequence (DNA): TGTGCCAGCAGTGGGTTTGCGGGATTTCAGTACTTC. It is translated as CASSGFAGFQYF.